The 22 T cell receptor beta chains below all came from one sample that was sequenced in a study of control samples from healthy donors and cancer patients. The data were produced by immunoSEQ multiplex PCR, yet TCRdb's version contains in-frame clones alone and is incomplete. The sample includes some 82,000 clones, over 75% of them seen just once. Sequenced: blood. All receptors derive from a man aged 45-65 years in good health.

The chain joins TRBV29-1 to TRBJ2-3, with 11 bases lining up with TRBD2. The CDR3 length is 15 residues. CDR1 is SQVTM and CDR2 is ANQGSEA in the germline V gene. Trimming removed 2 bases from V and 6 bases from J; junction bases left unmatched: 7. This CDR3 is CSVELLAGGLDTQYF. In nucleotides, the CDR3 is TGCAGCGTTGAACTTCTAGCGGGGGGCCTGGATACGCAGTATTTT.

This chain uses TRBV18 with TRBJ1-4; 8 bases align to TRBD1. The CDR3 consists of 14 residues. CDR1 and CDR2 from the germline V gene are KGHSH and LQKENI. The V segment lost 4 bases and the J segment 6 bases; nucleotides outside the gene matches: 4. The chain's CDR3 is CASSRTGRDEKLFF. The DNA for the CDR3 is TGTGCCAGCTCACGGACAGGGCGAGATGAAAAACTGTTTTTT.

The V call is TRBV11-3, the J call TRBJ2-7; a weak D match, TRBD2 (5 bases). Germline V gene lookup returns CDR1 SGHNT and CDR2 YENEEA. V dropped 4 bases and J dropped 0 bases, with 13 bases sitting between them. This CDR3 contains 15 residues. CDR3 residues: CASSSNGKISYEQYF. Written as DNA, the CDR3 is TGTGCCAGCAGCTCTAACGGGAAGATCTCCTACGAGCAGTACTTC.

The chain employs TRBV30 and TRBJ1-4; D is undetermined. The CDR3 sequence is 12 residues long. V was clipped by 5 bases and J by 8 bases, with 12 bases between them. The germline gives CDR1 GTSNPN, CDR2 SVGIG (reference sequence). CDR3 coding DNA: TGTGCCTGGGGACGGGCGTCAGAAAAACTGTTTTTT. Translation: CAWGRASEKLFF.

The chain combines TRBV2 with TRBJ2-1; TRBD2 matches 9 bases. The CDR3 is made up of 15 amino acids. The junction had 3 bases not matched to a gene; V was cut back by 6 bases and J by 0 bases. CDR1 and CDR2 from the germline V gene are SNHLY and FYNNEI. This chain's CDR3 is CASRSSGSSYNEQFF. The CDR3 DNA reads TGTGCCAGCAGGAGTAGCGGGAGCTCCTACAATGAGCAGTTCTTC.

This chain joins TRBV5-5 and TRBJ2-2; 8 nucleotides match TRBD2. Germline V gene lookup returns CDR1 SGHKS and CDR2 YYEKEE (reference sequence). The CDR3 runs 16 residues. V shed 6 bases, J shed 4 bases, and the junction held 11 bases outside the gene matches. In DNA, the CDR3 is TGTGCCAGCACCCCCCCCGGGAGGGAATCCACCGGGGAGCTGTTTTTT. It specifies CASTPPGRESTGELFF.

The CDR3 nucleotides read TGTGCCAGCCGGGACGGACGGAACTATGGCTACACCTTC. The encoded protein is CASRDGRNYGYTF. The genes are TRBV6-5 and TRBJ1-2; tentatively, D is TRBD1 (5 bases). V lost 8 bases, J lost 2 bases, and 12 bases lay in between. Germline assignment: CDR1 MNHEY and CDR2 SVGAGI. The CDR3 loop spans 13 amino acids.

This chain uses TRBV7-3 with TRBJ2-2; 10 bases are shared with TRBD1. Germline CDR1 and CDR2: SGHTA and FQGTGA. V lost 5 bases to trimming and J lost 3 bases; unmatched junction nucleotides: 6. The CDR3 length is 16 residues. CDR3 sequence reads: CASSASTGGYTGELFF. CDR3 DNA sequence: TGTGCCAGCAGCGCCTCGACAGGGGGCTACACCGGGGAGCTGTTTTTT.

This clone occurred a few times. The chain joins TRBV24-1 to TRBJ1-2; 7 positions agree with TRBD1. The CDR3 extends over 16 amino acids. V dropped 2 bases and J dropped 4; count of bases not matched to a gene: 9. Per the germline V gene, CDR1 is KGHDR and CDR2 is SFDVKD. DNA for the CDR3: TGTGCCACCAGTGATTCTGCGACAGGGACTATCTATGGCTACACCTTC. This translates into CATSDSATGTIYGYTF.

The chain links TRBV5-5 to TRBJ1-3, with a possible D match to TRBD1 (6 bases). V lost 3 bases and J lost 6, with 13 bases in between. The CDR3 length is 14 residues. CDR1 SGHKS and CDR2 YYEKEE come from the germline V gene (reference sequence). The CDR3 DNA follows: TGTGCCAGCAGCTCAGGGGCCCTCGAAAACACCATATATTTT. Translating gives CASSSGALENTIYF.

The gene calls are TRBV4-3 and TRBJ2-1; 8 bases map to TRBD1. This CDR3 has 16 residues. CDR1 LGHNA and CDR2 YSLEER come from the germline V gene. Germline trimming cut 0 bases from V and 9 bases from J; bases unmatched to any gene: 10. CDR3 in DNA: TGCGCCAGCAGCCAAGATTCCGGACAGGGTGGAGGTGAGCAGTTCTTC. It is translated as CASSQDSGQGGGEQFF.

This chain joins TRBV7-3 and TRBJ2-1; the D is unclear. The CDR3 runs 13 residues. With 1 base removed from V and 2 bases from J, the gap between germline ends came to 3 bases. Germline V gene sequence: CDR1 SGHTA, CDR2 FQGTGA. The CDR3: CASSLNPYNEQFF. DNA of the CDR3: TGTGCCAGCAGCTTAAACCCCTACAATGAGCAGTTCTTC.

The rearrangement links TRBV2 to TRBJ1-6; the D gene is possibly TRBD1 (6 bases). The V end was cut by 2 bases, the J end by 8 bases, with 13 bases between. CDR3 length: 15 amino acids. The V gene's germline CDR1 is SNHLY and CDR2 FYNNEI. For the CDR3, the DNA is TGTGCCAGCAGTGAACAGGGGCCAAGGGATTCACCCCTCCACTTT. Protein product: CASSEQGPRDSPLHF. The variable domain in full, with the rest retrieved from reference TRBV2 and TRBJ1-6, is EPEVTQTPSHQVTQMGQEVILRCVPISNHLYFYWYRQILGQKVEFLVSFYNNEISEKSEIFDDQFSVERPDGSNFTLKIRSTKLEDSAMYFCASSEQGPRDSPLHFGNGTRLTVT.

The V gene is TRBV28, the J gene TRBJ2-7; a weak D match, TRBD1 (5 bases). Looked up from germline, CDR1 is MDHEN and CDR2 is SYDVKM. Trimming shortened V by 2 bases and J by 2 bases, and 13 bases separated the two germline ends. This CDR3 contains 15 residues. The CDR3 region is CASSLTGSGAYEQYF. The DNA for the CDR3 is TGTGCCAGCAGTTTAACAGGTTCCGGCGCCTACGAGCAGTACTTC.

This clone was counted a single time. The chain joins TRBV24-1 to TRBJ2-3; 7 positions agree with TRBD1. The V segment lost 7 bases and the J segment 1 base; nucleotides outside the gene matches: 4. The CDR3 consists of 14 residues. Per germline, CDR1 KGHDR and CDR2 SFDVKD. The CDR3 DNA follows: TGTGCCACCAGCGATGGACAGGGCACAGATACGCAGTATTTT. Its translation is CATSDGQGTDTQYF.

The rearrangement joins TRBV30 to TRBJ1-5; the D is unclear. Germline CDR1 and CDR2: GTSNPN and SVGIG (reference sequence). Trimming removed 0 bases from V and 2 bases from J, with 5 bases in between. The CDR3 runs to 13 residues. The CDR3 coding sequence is TGTGCCTGGAGTGTCACGGGCAATCAGCCCCAGCATTTT. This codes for CAWSVTGNQPQHF.

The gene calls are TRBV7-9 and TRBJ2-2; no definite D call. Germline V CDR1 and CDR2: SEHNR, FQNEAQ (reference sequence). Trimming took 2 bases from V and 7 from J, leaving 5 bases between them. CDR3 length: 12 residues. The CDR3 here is CASSLSGGELFF. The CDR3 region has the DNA TGTGCCAGCAGCTTATCCGGCGGGGAGCTGTTTTTT.

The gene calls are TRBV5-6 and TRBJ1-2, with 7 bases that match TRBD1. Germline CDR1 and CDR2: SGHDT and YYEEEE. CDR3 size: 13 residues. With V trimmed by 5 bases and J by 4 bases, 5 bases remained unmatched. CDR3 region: CASSRDSLYGYTF. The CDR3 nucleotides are TGTGCCAGCAGTCGGGACAGTCTCTATGGCTACACCTTC.

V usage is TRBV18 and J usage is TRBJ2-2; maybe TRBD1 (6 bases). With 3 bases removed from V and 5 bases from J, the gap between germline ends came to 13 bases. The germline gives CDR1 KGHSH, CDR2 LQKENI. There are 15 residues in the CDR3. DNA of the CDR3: TGTGCCAGCTCACCTTTTCCAGGGGTGACCGGGGAGCTGTTTTTT. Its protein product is CASSPFPGVTGELFF. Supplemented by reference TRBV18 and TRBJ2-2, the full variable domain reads NAGVMQNPRHLVRRRGQEARLRCSPMKGHSHVYWYRQLPEEGLKFMVYLQKENIIDESGMPKERFSAEFPKEGPSILRIQQVVRGDSAAYFCASSPFPGVTGELFFGEGSRLTVL.

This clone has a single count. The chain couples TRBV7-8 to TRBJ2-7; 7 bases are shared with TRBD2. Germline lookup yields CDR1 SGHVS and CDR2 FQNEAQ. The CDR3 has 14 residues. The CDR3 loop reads CASSLAALGHEQYV. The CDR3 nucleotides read TGTGCCAGCAGCCTAGCGGCATTGGGCCACGAGCAGTACGTC.

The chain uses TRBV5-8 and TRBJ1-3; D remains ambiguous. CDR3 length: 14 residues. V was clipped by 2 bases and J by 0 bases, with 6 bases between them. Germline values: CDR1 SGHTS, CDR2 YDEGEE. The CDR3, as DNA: TGTGCCAGCAGCTTCGGGATCTCTGGAAACACCATATATTTT. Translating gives CASSFGISGNTIYF.

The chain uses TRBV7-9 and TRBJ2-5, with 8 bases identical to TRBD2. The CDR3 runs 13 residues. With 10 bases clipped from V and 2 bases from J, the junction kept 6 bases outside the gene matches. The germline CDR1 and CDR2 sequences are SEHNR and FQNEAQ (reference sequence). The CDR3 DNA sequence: TGTGCCATCCGTAGCGGGAAGCAAGAGACCCAGTACTTC. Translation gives CAIRSGKQETQYF.